This T cell receptor (beta chain) was captured in a study of vaccination effects on CD4 cells after COVID-19. Across the study: At 16 days and at one week before vaccination, samples were given by two convalescent patients.

Sequencing in the ViraFEST assay came after antigen-specific CD4+ T cells had been expanded with viral peptide pools, which were used to stimulate PBMC. The culture ran for 10 days before CD4+ T cells were isolated. The person acquired a PCR-confirmed SARS-CoV-2 infection between March and December 2020. Cultures received IL-2 medium that replaced half the medium on days 3 and 7. The study, taken as a whole, reports: Marked contraction was observed in infection-induced and vaccine-induced clones late after vaccination. Relatively few convalescent patients took part in the study, which had no early post-infection timepoints.

As regards this clone: Its target is unknown.

The protocol was immunoSEQ multiplex PCR, while the TCRdb copy is restricted to in-frame clones and leaves out a portion. The table shows roughly 27,000 clones, with roughly 77% occurring only once. V lost 3 bases and J lost 0, with 5 bases in between. CDR1 SGHTA and CDR2 FQGTGA come from the germline V gene. The CDR3 covers 13 residues. The chain is built from TRBV7-3 and TRBJ2-5, with D uncertain. The source is a human donor who had a prior SARS-CoV-2 infection. Here the sequenced sample was CD4+ T cells from PBMCs cultured with HCoV-NL63 spike peptides, taken before COVID-19 vaccination. The CDR3 coding sequence is TGTGCCAGCAGCTTGGCGTACCAAGAGACCCAGTACTTC. This sequence encodes CASSLAYQETQYF.